This TCR beta chain comes out of a study of blood T cell repertoires in COVID-19. The overall study: Acute and convalescent COVID-19 specimens originated in the United States, Italy and Spain.

In the source study's methods: Reference gene primer amplification yielded estimated nucleated cell counts. The assay was immunoSEQ multiplex PCR, and TCRdb's table has in-frame clones only and misses some. V, J and clone size are those of that table, while D and trimming were read from the DNA. The sample yields around 380,000 clones, 81% seen once. This clone was seen only once. V lost 4 bases to trimming and J lost 4 bases, with 16 bases between them. Germline V gene lookup returns CDR1 KGHDR and CDR2 SFDVKD. The CDR3 consists of 16 residues. The receptor's source is a human donor with acute or convalescent COVID-19. The donor label of this sample is uncertain. The rearrangement links TRBV24-1 to TRBJ2-1, with D tentatively TRBD1 (6 bases). The sequencing input was peripheral blood. The CDR3 DNA follows: TGTGCCACCAGTGACTCAACAGGGTCCGAATACAATGAGCAGTTCTTC. Its translation: CATSDSTGSEYNEQFF.